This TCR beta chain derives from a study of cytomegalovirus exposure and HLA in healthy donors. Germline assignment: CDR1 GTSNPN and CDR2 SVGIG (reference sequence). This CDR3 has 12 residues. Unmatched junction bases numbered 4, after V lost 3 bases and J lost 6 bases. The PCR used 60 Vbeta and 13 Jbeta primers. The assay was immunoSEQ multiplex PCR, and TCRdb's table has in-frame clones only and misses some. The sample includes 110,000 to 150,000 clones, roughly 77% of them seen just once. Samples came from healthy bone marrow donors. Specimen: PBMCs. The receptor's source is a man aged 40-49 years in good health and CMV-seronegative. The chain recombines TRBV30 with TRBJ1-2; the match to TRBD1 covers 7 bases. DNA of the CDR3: TGTGCCTGGAGCCCTACAGGGGATGGCTACACCTTC. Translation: CAWSPTGDGYTF.